These T cell receptor beta chains were read from a single sample in a study of T-cell memory formation after mild COVID-19. TCRdb called the 5' RACE reads again in MiXCR, with one record for every CDR3 protein. The sample yields hundreds of thousands of distinct CDR3 sequences, about 20% seen once. The sequenced sample consisted of PBMCs or a T cell subset sorted from them (not recorded which). All receptors derive from an adult woman who had mild COVID-19 (a few samples of this study predate the infection). Cell type and time point are not known. The CDR3 runs from the conserved cysteine through the conserved F or W. The order of the fields is D gene, J gene, V gene, CDR3 protein. A D gene is named only where the DNA matches it firmly.

d_call: TRBD1; j_call: TRBJ2-7; v_call: TRBV12-3/TRBV12-4; cdr3_aa: CASIRTGEDEQYF
d_call: TRBD1; j_call: TRBJ2-7; v_call: TRBV7-2; cdr3_aa: CASSRDRASDEQYF
d_call: TRBD1; j_call: TRBJ2-7; v_call: TRBV4-1; cdr3_aa: CASSHRQGAISYEQYF
d_call: .; j_call: TRBJ1-1; v_call: TRBV6-5; cdr3_aa: CASSWVGTRTEAFF
d_call: TRBD1; j_call: TRBJ2-7; v_call: TRBV12-3/TRBV12-4; cdr3_aa: CASSLSAGGYEQYF
d_call: .; j_call: TRBJ2-3; v_call: TRBV27; cdr3_aa: CASSFFSAADTQYF
d_call: .; j_call: TRBJ2-5; v_call: TRBV7-2; cdr3_aa: CASSQGRETQYF
d_call: .; j_call: TRBJ2-1; v_call: TRBV5-1; cdr3_aa: CASSDGGHYGQFF
d_call: TRBD1; j_call: TRBJ2-1; v_call: TRBV24-1; cdr3_aa: CATSDYGTGANEQFF
d_call: TRBD2; j_call: TRBJ2-7; v_call: TRBV20-1; cdr3_aa: CSAPTSGVYEQYF
d_call: .; j_call: TRBJ2-7; v_call: TRBV27; cdr3_aa: CASSLSAPGEQYF
d_call: .; j_call: TRBJ2-3; v_call: TRBV12-3/TRBV12-4; cdr3_aa: CASTPGRTDTQYF
d_call: TRBD1; j_call: TRBJ2-1; v_call: TRBV6-5; cdr3_aa: CASSYLWQGDNEQFF
d_call: .; j_call: TRBJ1-2; v_call: TRBV7-2; cdr3_aa: CASSFRAETYGYTF
d_call: TRBD1; j_call: TRBJ2-1; v_call: TRBV12-3/TRBV12-4; cdr3_aa: CASSLSGTGNEQFF
d_call: .; j_call: TRBJ2-7; v_call: TRBV5-1; cdr3_aa: CASSLGQMKGAYEQYF
d_call: .; j_call: TRBJ2-5; v_call: TRBV3-1; cdr3_aa: CASSYDRVGTQYF
d_call: .; j_call: TRBJ1-4; v_call: TRBV4-1; cdr3_aa: CASSQGVGTQEKLFF
d_call: .; j_call: TRBJ1-2; v_call: TRBV6-5; cdr3_aa: CASRVMDSAQGGYTF
d_call: .; j_call: TRBJ1-6; v_call: TRBV14; cdr3_aa: CASSLGSYGSPLHF
d_call: TRBD2; j_call: TRBJ2-2; v_call: TRBV5-4; cdr3_aa: CASSLGGLAGGWAGELFF
d_call: TRBD2; j_call: TRBJ2-2; v_call: TRBV7-9; cdr3_aa: CASSLDFWRTSENTGELFF
d_call: .; j_call: TRBJ1-2; v_call: TRBV7-9; cdr3_aa: CASSLSSGNGYTF
d_call: .; j_call: TRBJ1-3; v_call: TRBV12-3/TRBV12-4; cdr3_aa: CASTINQRNTIYF
d_call: .; j_call: TRBJ2-1; v_call: TRBV6-1; cdr3_aa: CASSGRLNEQFF
d_call: .; j_call: TRBJ1-3; v_call: TRBV11-2; cdr3_aa: CASRFSFGPGAGNTIYF
d_call: .; j_call: TRBJ2-1; v_call: TRBV18; cdr3_aa: CASSPTVRTGYNEQFF
d_call: .; j_call: TRBJ2-5; v_call: TRBV7-9; cdr3_aa: CASSSEGETQYF
d_call: TRBD1; j_call: TRBJ1-2; v_call: TRBV6-5; cdr3_aa: CASSLTGTGGSYGYTF
d_call: .; j_call: TRBJ1-1; v_call: TRBV25-1; cdr3_aa: CASSGYGTGNTEAFF
d_call: .; j_call: TRBJ2-3; v_call: TRBV20-1; cdr3_aa: CSAREAGQLTDTQYF
d_call: .; j_call: TRBJ2-7; v_call: TRBV18; cdr3_aa: CASSTPNLYEQYF
d_call: .; j_call: TRBJ2-5; v_call: TRBV24-1; cdr3_aa: CATSDFWRDQETQYF
d_call: .; j_call: TRBJ2-7; v_call: TRBV24-1; cdr3_aa: CATSDVSTAYEQYF
d_call: TRBD1; j_call: TRBJ1-4; v_call: TRBV7-8; cdr3_aa: CASSRSPGGDNEKLFF
d_call: .; j_call: TRBJ2-7; v_call: TRBV20-1; cdr3_aa: CSASPETYEQYF
d_call: .; j_call: TRBJ1-3; v_call: TRBV12-3/TRBV12-4; cdr3_aa: CASRPTGSAGNTIYF
d_call: TRBD2; j_call: TRBJ2-2; v_call: TRBV5-1; cdr3_aa: CASSFGSGGANTGELFF
d_call: .; j_call: TRBJ2-1; v_call: TRBV11-2; cdr3_aa: CASSLDRPGLGDNEQFF
d_call: .; j_call: TRBJ2-1; v_call: TRBV6-2/TRBV6-3; cdr3_aa: CASSYNSEGRNEQFF
d_call: .; j_call: TRBJ2-3; v_call: TRBV29-1; cdr3_aa: CSAQTGAGTDTQYF
d_call: .; j_call: TRBJ2-5; v_call: TRBV7-2; cdr3_aa: CASSGRTALVETQYF
d_call: TRBD2; j_call: TRBJ2-1; v_call: TRBV7-2; cdr3_aa: CASSRSGRWEQFF
d_call: .; j_call: TRBJ1-2; v_call: TRBV20-1; cdr3_aa: CSAPPPGTPLGYTF
d_call: .; j_call: TRBJ1-2; v_call: TRBV7-8; cdr3_aa: CASSSGLFGSGRYGYTF
d_call: .; j_call: TRBJ1-2; v_call: TRBV4-2; cdr3_aa: CASSPRGGGQGYTF
d_call: .; j_call: TRBJ2-3; v_call: TRBV7-2; cdr3_aa: CASTLGVAQYF
d_call: TRBD2; j_call: TRBJ2-1; v_call: TRBV4-3; cdr3_aa: CASSQVVFSGRNEQFF
d_call: TRBD2; j_call: TRBJ2-2; v_call: TRBV7-2; cdr3_aa: CASSLRTSGGTGELFF
d_call: TRBD2; j_call: TRBJ2-7; v_call: TRBV20-1; cdr3_aa: CSAKGGREAYEQYF
d_call: TRBD1; j_call: TRBJ2-7; v_call: TRBV7-9; cdr3_aa: CASSRQGNGEQYF
d_call: .; j_call: TRBJ1-6; v_call: TRBV6-5; cdr3_aa: CASSSVRQLNSPLHF
d_call: .; j_call: TRBJ1-1; v_call: TRBV7-3; cdr3_aa: CASSPEGSMNTEAFF
d_call: TRBD2; j_call: TRBJ2-2; v_call: TRBV7-6; cdr3_aa: CASSTGLAGGPNGELFF
d_call: TRBD2; j_call: TRBJ2-3; v_call: TRBV20-1; cdr3_aa: CSANDLAVLTDTQYF
d_call: TRBD1; j_call: TRBJ2-1; v_call: TRBV7-3; cdr3_aa: CASSFTGGVDNEQFF
d_call: .; j_call: TRBJ1-5; v_call: TRBV7-2; cdr3_aa: CASSFNGGNQPQHF
d_call: TRBD2; j_call: TRBJ2-3; v_call: TRBV3-1; cdr3_aa: CASQTSGGGPDTQYF
d_call: .; j_call: TRBJ1-1; v_call: TRBV29-1; cdr3_aa: CSVGNAEAFF
d_call: .; j_call: TRBJ2-2; v_call: TRBV5-1; cdr3_aa: CASTRGFSDTGELFF